Listed below are T cell receptor beta chains from one sample, sequenced in a study of blood T cells in healthy people across ages. TCRdb re-derived calls from the 5' RACE reads in MiXCR, one entry per CDR3 protein. Found here are almost 1 million distinct CDR3 sequences, roughly 50% of them singletons; the top ten hold about 20%. Sequencing was done on a sample of blood. The origin of the receptors is a woman in her sixties in good health. The CDR3 runs from the conserved cysteine through the conserved F or W. The D gene is left open where the match is weak. Where a row states a size, it is once, few, many or the class of an expanded clone; other rows omit it.

>few|TRBJ2-5|TRBV29-1|12|TRBD1
CSVVSGGATQYF
TGCAGCGTGGTGTCAGGGGGCGCGACCCAGTACTTC
>few|TRBJ1-5|TRBV29-1|13|NA
CSVDQGFGQPQHF
TGCAGCGTTGATCAAGGTTTTGGACAGCCCCAGCATTTT
>few|TRBJ2-6|TRBV5-1|16|NA
CASSLMGNSGANVLTF
TGCGCCAGCAGCTTGATGGGGAACTCTGGGGCCAACGTCCTGACTTTC
>NA|TRBJ1-1|TRBV2|13|NA
CASSVRGNTEAFF
TGTGCCAGCAGTGTGAGGGGGAACACTGAAGCTTTCTTT
>NA|TRBJ2-5|TRBV20-1|15|TRBD2
CSARARTSGRETQYF
TGCAGTGCTAGAGCCCGGACTAGCGGGAGGGAGACCCAGTACTTC
>NA|TRBJ2-7|TRBV29-1|16|NA
CSVASVGRNLYNEQYF
TGCAGCGTTGCTTCCGTCGGGCGGAACCTTTACAATGAGCAGTACTTC
>NA|TRBJ1-2|TRBV29-1|12|TRBD1
CSVAGQDEGYTF
TGCAGCGTTGCCGGACAGGACGAGGGCTACACCTTC
>NA|TRBJ2-7|TRBV4-1|13|NA
CASSQVQGTEQYF
TGCGCCAGCAGCCAAGTACAAGGGACCGAGCAGTACTTC
>NA|TRBJ1-1|TRBV12-3/TRBV12-4|13|NA
CASRETGHTEAFF
TGTGCCAGCAGAGAGACGGGACACACTGAAGCTTTCTTT
>NA|TRBJ2-5|TRBV6-6|14|NA
CASSSGPPTLVQYF
TGTGCCAGCAGTTCGGGACCGCCCACTTTGGTGCAGTACTTC
>NA|TRBJ1-1|TRBV12-3/TRBV12-4|13|NA
CASSLQVNTEAFF
TGTGCCAGCAGTCTCCAGGTCAACACTGAAGCTTTCTTT
>NA|TRBJ1-5|TRBV2|14|NA
CASNGQNSNQPQHF
TGTGCCAGCAATGGACAGAATAGCAATCAGCCCCAGCATTTT
>NA|TRBJ1-2|TRBV6-5|14|TRBD1
CASTQLDRAYGYTF
TGTGCCAGCACCCAACTGGACAGGGCCTATGGCTACACCTTC
>NA|TRBJ2-5|TRBV20-1|13|NA
CSARGGGKETQYF
TGCAGTGCTAGAGGCGGAGGGAAGGAGACCCAGTACTTC
>once|TRBJ2-7|TRBV18|15|NA
CASSPRAGPLFEQYF
TGTGCCAGCTCACCACGAGCAGGACCCCTTTTCGAGCAGTACTTC
>NA|TRBJ2-7|TRBV6-1|15|TRBD1
CASSADRGAYNEQYF
TGTGCCAGCAGTGCCGACAGGGGAGCCTACAATGAGCAGTACTTC
>NA|TRBJ2-5|TRBV12-3/TRBV12-4|14|NA
CASSPSPPGETQYF
TGTGCCAGCAGTCCAAGCCCACCCGGGGAGACCCAGTACTTC
>NA|TRBJ1-5|TRBV27|14|TRBD1
CASSPQGGGQPQHF
TGTGCCAGCAGTCCACAGGGGGGAGGTCAGCCCCAGCATTTT
>NA|TRBJ2-7|TRBV20-1|13|NA
CSASGPGNYEQYF
TGCAGTGCCAGCGGACCCGGGAACTACGAGCAGTACTTC
>few|TRBJ2-1|TRBV7-9|17|TRBD2
CASSLEGSGGFYNEQFF
TGTGCCAGCAGCTTAGAAGGGTCGGGAGGCTTCTACAATGAGCAGTTCTTC
>NA|TRBJ2-4|TRBV7-9|14|NA
CASSLELAKNIQYF
TGTGCCAGCAGTTTAGAATTAGCCAAAAACATTCAGTACTTC
>NA|TRBJ2-5|TRBV6-2/TRBV6-3|16|NA
CASSYSLAGAGGTQYF
TGTGCCAGCAGTTACAGTTTGGCAGGGGCTGGTGGGACCCAGTACTTC
>few|TRBJ1-2|TRBV6-5|11|NA
CASSYGFRYTF
TGTGCCAGCAGTTACGGGTTCCGCTACACCTTC
>NA|TRBJ1-1|TRBV5-1|16|TRBD1
CASSPGTELGNTEAFF
TGCGCCAGCAGCCCTGGGACAGAGTTGGGGAACACTGAAGCTTTCTTT
>NA|TRBJ1-4|TRBV4-1|17|NA
CASSRAPGGGPNEKLFF
TGCGCCAGCAGCCGAGCACCTGGCGGGGGCCCTAATGAAAAACTGTTTTTT